This is a list of T cell receptor beta chains from one sample in a study of cytomegalovirus exposure and HLA in healthy donors. The assay was immunoSEQ multiplex PCR, and TCRdb's table has in-frame clones only and misses some. The table shows roughly 160,000 clones, with approximately 85% occurring only once. Sequencing was performed on PBMCs. Receptors were obtained from a man aged 18 to 30 in good health and CMV-seropositive. Each CDR3 is given with its conserved first and last residue. Fields, in order: D gene, J gene, V gene, CDR3 protein, CDR3 DNA. The D gene is left open where the match is weak.

. | TRBJ2-5 | TRBV5-1 | CVSSLGGTEETQYF | TGCGTCAGCAGCTTGGGGGGGACAGAAGAGACCCAGTACTTC
. | TRBJ2-4 | TRBV6-5 | CASSYSPAGFKNIQYF | TGTGCCAGCAGTTACTCGCCCGCGGGGTTTAAAAACATTCAGTACTTC
TRBD1 | TRBJ1-2 | TRBV2 | CASSGTGGRLSGYTF | TGCGCCAGCAGTGGGACAGGGGGCAGGTTATCTGGCTACACCTTC
TRBD1 | TRBJ2-7 | TRBV7-9 | CASSLAGTGYEQYF | TGTGCCAGCAGCTTAGCCGGGACAGGGTACGAGCAGTACTTC
TRBD1 | TRBJ1-2 | TRBV27 | CASSSGQGASGYTF | TGTGCCAGCAGTTCTGGACAGGGGGCGAGTGGCTACACCTTC
. | TRBJ2-7 | TRBV7-9 | CASIEGSLSYEQYF | TGTGCCAGCATCGAGGGTTCCTTATCCTACGAGCAGTACTTC
TRBD1 | TRBJ1-1 | TRBV18 | CASSRRRAGGENTEAFF | TGTGCCAGCTCACGCCGCAGGGCAGGGGGCGAGAACACTGAAGCTTTCTTT
TRBD2 | TRBJ2-3 | TRBV27 | CASSPGRMQYF | TGTGCCAGCAGTCCCGGGAGGATGCAGTATTTT
. | TRBJ2-7 | TRBV14 | CASNIGTYEQYF | TGTGCCAGCAATATCGGGACCTACGAGCAGTACTTC
. | TRBJ2-1 | TRBV5-1 | CASSVGSPLDEQFF | TGCGCCAGCAGTGTAGGGAGTCCCTTAGATGAGCAGTTCTTC
TRBD1 | TRBJ2-5 | TRBV5-4 | CASSRTGAQDAQYF | TGTGCCAGCAGCCGTACAGGGGCCCAAGACGCCCAGTACTTC